The 17 T cell receptor beta chains given below trace back to one sample, sequenced in a study of cytomegalovirus exposure and HLA in healthy donors. Both 60 Vbeta primers and 13 Jbeta primers went into the PCR. Using immunoSEQ multiplex PCR, the repertoire was profiled, and TCRdb retains in-frame clones only, with some absent. There are 150,000 or so clones in the sample; roughly four fifths occur only once, and 4.9% lies in the top ten. The sequenced sample consisted of PBMCs. Every receptor here comes from a woman in her late teens or twenties in good health and CMV-seropositive.

CDR3 protein: CASSLDKVDWERSSPLHF. In nucleotides, the CDR3 is TGTGCCAGCAGCTTAGATAAGGTGGACTGGGAGAGAAGTTCACCCCTCCACTTT. The chain links TRBV11-2 to TRBJ1-6; no clear D gene. CDR3 length: 18 amino acids. Per germline, CDR1 SGHAT and CDR2 FQNNGV. Between the trimmed V and J ends, which lost 0 bases and 9 bases, there was a span of 21 bases.

This clone was seen just once. This chain links TRBV4-3 with TRBJ2-2, with D unclear. The CDR3 spans 15 residues. Looked up from germline, CDR1 is LGHNA and CDR2 is YSLEER. The V end lost 0 bases, the J end lost 3 bases, and 8 bases lay between the germline ends. The CDR3 region has the DNA TGCGCCAGCAGCCAAGAATGGTTAGACACCGGGGAGCTGTTTTTT. Amino acid sequence: CASSQEWLDTGELFF.

V is TRBV12-5 and J is TRBJ2-1, with D tentatively TRBD1 (5 bases). Germline CDR1 is LGHNT and CDR2 is FRNRAP. CDR3 length: 14 amino acids. Trimming removed 5 bases from V and 4 bases from J, with 12 bases in between. CDR3 sequence (DNA): TGTGCTAGTGGTAGGGGCCCGGCATACAATGAGCAGTTCTTC. Amino acid sequence: CASGRGPAYNEQFF.

This chain uses TRBV12-5 with TRBJ2-3; TRBD2 aligns across 7 bases. J lost 6 bases, V lost 6 bases, and 12 bases had no gene match. Germline CDR1 reads LGHNT; CDR2 reads FRNRAP. This CDR3 contains 15 residues. Here the CDR3 DNA reads TGTGCTAGTGGACCCTGGGGGGGTGGTGCCGATACGCAGTATTTT. Amino acid sequence: CASGPWGGGADTQYF.

The CDR3 loop is CASSLSIPGGAFF. The CDR3 coding sequence is TGCGCCAGCAGCTTGAGTATTCCAGGGGGTGCTTTCTTT. This rearrangement joins TRBV5-1 to TRBJ1-1; TRBD1 matches 7 bases. J was trimmed by 11 bases and V by 1 base; bases with no gene match: 8. The CDR3 consists of 13 residues. Germline lookup yields CDR1 SGHRS and CDR2 YFSETQ.

The chain couples TRBV4-3 to TRBJ1-1; a weak D match, TRBD1 (6 bases). The CDR3 sequence is 13 residues long. Germline V gene lookup returns CDR1 LGHNA and CDR2 YSLEER. V was cut by 10 bases and J by 4 bases, with 16 bases left in between. The DNA for the CDR3 is TGCGCCACCGCACAGGGATTTGGCACTGAAGCTTTCTTT. Translated: CATAQGFGTEAFF.

The chain couples TRBV6-1 to TRBJ2-7; 7 nucleotides align to TRBD2. CDR1 and CDR2 (germline): MNHNS, SASEGT. The CDR3 loop spans 15 amino acids. V lost 5 bases, J lost 5 bases, and 12 bases stayed unmatched. CDR3 sequence: CASSNIAGGFHEQYF. CDR3 bases: TGTGCCAGCAGTAACATAGCGGGTGGCTTCCACGAGCAGTACTTC.

The chain recombines TRBV6-5 with TRBJ2-1; the D is unclear. In germline, CDR1 is MNHEY, CDR2 SVGAGI. The CDR3 runs to 15 residues. V lost 1 base and J 0 bases, leaving 7 bases between the germline ends. CDR3 sequence reads: CASSYLEPSYNEQFF. For the CDR3, the DNA is TGTGCCAGCAGTTACTTAGAGCCCTCCTACAATGAGCAGTTCTTC.

This clone turned up a few times. This chain joins TRBV2 and TRBJ2-7; 7 bases line up with TRBD1. Germline V lookup: CDR1 SNHLY, CDR2 FYNNEI. The trim removed 7 bases at V and 0 bases at J, leaving 15 bases unmatched. There are 17 residues in the CDR3. CDR3 sequence: CASTTLGPQGDSYEQYF. The CDR3 region has the DNA TGTGCCAGCACCACACTGGGCCCCCAGGGGGACTCCTACGAGCAGTACTTC.

The V call is TRBV30, the J call TRBJ1-1, with a tentative D call TRBD1 (5 bases). Trimming took 0 bases from V and 5 from J, leaving 13 bases between them. CDR3 length equals 14 residues. The germline V gene has CDR1 GTSNPN and CDR2 SVGIG (reference sequence). In DNA, the CDR3 is TGTGCCTGGAGTGTCTCGGGCGGACAAACTGAAGCTTTCTTT. This encodes CAWSVSGGQTEAFF.

This clone was seen only once. The chain employs TRBV28 and TRBJ2-1, with 11 bases that match TRBD2. The germline CDR1 and CDR2 sequences are MDHEN and SYDVKM. The CDR3 extends over 18 amino acids. Losses at the gene ends were 3 bases for V and 3 bases for J; bases not matched to a gene: 10. The CDR3, as DNA: TGTGCCAGCAGTTTCCCTACTGTCCTAGCGGGGGGCTACAATGAGCAGTTCTTC. As protein: CASSFPTVLAGGYNEQFF. Variable domain in full (rest from reference TRBV28 and TRBJ2-1): DVKVTQSSRYLVKRTGEKVFLECVQDMDHENMFWYRQDPGLGLRLIYFSYDVKMKEKGDIPEGYSVSREKKERFSLILESASTNQTSMYLCASSFPTVLAGGYNEQFFGPGTRLTVL.

The chain employs TRBV10-3 and TRBJ2-1, with a tentative D call TRBD1 (6 bases). CDR1 and CDR2 (germline): ENHRY, SYGVKD. The CDR3 is 17 residues long. Trimming shortened V by 0 bases and J by 9 bases, and 21 bases separated the two germline ends. The CDR3 region is CAISESVGVVGGSEQFF. CDR3 DNA: TGTGCCATCAGTGAGTCGGTGGGGGTAGTAGGGGGTTCTGAGCAGTTCTTC.

This clone occurred once. The chain uses TRBV19 and TRBJ1-5; D perhaps matches TRBD1 (5 bases). Germline V lookup: CDR1 LNHDA, CDR2 SQIVND (reference sequence). The ends were cut back, 3 bases at V and 1 base at J, with 13 bases in the middle. The CDR3 is 16 amino acids. CDR3 bases: TGTGCCAGTAGTATCACTTTGGGGCCGAGCAATCAGCCCCAGCATTTT. Protein product: CASSITLGPSNQPQHF.

CDR3 bases: TGTGCCAGTAGTATTCGTCGTCCGACAGGGGGTGAAAAACTGTTTTTT. Translation: CASSIRRPTGGEKLFF. The V gene is TRBV19, the J gene TRBJ1-4, with 9 nucleotides matching TRBD1. The germline gives CDR1 LNHDA, CDR2 SQIVND (reference sequence). CDR3 length: 16 amino acids. V shed 3 bases and J 7 bases; nucleotides not matched to a gene: 9.

The chain is built from TRBV23-1 and TRBJ1-5; tentatively, D is TRBD1 (5 bases). TRBV23-1 is designated an ORF whose function remains uncertain. V lost 10 bases to trimming and J lost 7 bases, with 20 bases between them. The CDR3 has 14 residues. The CDR3 protein is CAIVGLKKVQPQHF. CDR3 bases: TGCGCCATCGTGGGACTCAAGAAGGTACAGCCCCAGCATTTT.

The J gene is TRBJ1-1, the V gene TRBV2; D not resolved. V was cut by 5 bases and J by 0 bases, with 7 bases left in between. Per germline, CDR1 SNHLY and CDR2 FYNNEI. CDR3 length: 13 amino acids. The CDR3 reads CASSRELNTEAFF. The CDR3 region has the DNA TGTGCCAGCAGTCGGGAACTGAACACTGAAGCTTTCTTT.

The chain employs TRBV4-1 and TRBJ1-1; tentative D call: TRBD1 (6 bases). This CDR3 spans 16 amino acids. Trimming removed 4 bases at V and 10 bases at J, with 25 bases between. Germline CDR1 reads MGHRA; CDR2 reads YSYEKL. CDR3 DNA: TGCGCCAGCAGCCCAGAGCAGGGACAAAGGGCAAAGACAGCTTTCTTT. Its translation is CASSPEQGQRAKTAFF.